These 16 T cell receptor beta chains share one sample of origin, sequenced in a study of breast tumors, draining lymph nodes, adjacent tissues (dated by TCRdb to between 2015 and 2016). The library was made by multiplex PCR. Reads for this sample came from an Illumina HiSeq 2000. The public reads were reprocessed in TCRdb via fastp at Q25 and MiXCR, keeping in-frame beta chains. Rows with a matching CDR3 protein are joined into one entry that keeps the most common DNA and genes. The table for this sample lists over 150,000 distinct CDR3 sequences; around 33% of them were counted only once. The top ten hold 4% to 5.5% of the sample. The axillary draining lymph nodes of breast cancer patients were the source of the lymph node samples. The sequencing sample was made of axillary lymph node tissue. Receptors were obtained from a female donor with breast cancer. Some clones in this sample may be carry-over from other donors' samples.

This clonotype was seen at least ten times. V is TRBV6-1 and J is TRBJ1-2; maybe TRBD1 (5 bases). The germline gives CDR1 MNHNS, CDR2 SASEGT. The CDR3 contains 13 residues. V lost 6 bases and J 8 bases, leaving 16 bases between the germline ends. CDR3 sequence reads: CASSGTQIGGYTF. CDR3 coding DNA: TGTGCCAGCAGCGGGACTCAAATCGGGGGCTACACCTTC.

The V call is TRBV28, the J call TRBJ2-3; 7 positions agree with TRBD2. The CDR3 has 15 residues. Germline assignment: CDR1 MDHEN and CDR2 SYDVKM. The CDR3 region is CASRDGGGNTDTQYF. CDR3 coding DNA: TGTGCGTCGAGAGATGGGGGGGGTAACACAGATACGCAGTATTTT.

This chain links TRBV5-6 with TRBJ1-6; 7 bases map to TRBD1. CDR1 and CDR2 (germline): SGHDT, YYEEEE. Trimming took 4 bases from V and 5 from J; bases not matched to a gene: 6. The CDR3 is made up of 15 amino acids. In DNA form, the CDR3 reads TGTGCCAGCAGCACCCGGGACAGAAATAATTCACCCCTCCACTTT. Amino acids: CASSTRDRNNSPLHF.

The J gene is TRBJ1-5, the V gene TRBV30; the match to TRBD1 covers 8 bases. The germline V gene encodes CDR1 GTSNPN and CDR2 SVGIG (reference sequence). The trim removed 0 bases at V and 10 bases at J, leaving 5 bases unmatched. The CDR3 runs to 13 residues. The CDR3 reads CAWSVTGDTPQHF. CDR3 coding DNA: TGTGCCTGGAGTGTGACAGGGGATACTCCCCAGCATTTT.

The CDR3 sequence: CSARPPDREAFF. CDR3 bases: TGCAGTGCTAGACCCCCAGACAGAGAAGCTTTCTTT. The rearrangement joins TRBV20-1 to TRBJ1-1; D might be TRBD1 (5 bases). Germline V CDR1 and CDR2: DFQATT, SNEGSKA (reference sequence). CDR3 length: 12 amino acids. Trimming cost V 2 bases and J 8 bases, with 12 bases left between them.

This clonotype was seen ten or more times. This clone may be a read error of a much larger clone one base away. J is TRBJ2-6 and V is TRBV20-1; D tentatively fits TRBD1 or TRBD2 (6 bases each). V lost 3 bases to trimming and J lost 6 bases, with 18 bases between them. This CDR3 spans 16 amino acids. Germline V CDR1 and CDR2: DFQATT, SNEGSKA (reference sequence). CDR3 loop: CSARAPGAGAANVLTF. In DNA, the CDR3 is TGCAGTGCTAGGGCTCCGGGGGCAGGTGCGGCCAACGTCCTGACTTTC.

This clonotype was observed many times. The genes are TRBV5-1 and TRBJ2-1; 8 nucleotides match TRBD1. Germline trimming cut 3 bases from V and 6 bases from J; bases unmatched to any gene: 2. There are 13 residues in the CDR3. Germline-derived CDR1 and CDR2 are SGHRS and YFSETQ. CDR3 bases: TGCGCCAGCAGCTATACAGGGGGCAATGAGCAGTTCTTC. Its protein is CASSYTGGNEQFF.

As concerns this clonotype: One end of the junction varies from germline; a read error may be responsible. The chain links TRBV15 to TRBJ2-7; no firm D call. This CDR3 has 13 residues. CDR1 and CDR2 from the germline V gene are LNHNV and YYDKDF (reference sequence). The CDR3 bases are TGTGCCGCCAGCAGCCCCCCTGGTATCGGGCAGTACTTC. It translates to CAASSPPGIGQYF.

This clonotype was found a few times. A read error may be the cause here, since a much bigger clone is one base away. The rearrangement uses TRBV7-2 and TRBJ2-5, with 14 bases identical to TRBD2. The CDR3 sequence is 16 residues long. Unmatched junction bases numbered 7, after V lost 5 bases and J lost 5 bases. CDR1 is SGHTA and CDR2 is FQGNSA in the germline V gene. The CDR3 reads CASSQGLAGVMETQYF. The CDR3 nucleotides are TGTGCCAGCAGCCAGGGACTAGCGGGAGTCATGGAGACCCAGTACTTC. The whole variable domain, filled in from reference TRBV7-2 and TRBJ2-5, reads GAGVSQSPSNKVTEKGKDVELRCDPISGHTALYWYRQSLGQGLEFLIYFQGNSAPDKSGLPSDRFSAERTGGSVSTLTIQRTQQEDSAVYLCASSQGLAGVMETQYFGPGTRLLVL.

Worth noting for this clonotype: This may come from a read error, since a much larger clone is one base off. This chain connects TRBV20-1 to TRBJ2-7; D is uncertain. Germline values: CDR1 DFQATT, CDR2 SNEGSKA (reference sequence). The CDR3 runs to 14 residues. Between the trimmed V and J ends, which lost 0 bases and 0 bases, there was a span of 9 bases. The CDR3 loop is CSARDAESSYEQYF. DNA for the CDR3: TGCAGTGCTAGAGATGCTGAGAGCTCCTACGAGCAGTACTTC.

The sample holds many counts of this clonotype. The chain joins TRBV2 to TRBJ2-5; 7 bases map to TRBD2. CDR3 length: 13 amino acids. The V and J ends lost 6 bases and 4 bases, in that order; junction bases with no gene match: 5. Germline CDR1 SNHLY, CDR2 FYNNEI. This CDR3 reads CASRGDYRETQYF. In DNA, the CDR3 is TGTGCCAGCAGGGGGGACTACCGAGAGACCCAGTACTTC.

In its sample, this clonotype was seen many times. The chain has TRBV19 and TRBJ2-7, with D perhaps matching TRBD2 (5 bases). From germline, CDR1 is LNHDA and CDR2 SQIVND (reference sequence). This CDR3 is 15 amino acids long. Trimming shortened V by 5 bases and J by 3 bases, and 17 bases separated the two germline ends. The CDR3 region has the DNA TGTGCCAGTAGTCAATCGGGGAGTCGAGGCTACGAGCAGTACTTC. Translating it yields CASSQSGSRGYEQYF.

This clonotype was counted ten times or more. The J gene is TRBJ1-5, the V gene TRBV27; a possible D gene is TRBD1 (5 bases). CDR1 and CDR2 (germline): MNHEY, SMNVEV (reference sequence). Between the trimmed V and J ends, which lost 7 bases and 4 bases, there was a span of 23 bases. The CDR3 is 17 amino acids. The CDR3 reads CASTLLERVGGNQPQHF. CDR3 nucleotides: TGTGCCAGCACCCTACTGGAAAGGGTGGGGGGGAATCAGCCCCAGCATTTT.

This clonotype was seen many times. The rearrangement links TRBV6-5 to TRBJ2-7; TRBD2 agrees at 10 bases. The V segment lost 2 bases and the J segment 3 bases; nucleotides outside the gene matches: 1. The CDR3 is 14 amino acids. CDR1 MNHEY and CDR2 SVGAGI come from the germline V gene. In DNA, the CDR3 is TGTGCCAGCAGTTACCAGCGGGGGGGCTACGAGCAGTACTTC. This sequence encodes CASSYQRGGYEQYF.

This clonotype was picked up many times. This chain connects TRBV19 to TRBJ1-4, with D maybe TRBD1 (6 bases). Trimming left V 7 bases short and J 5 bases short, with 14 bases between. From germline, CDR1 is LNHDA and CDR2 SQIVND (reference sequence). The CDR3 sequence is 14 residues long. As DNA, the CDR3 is TGTGCCAGTACCCGGGGGCAGCTAAATGAAAAACTGTTTTTT. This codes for CASTRGQLNEKLFF.

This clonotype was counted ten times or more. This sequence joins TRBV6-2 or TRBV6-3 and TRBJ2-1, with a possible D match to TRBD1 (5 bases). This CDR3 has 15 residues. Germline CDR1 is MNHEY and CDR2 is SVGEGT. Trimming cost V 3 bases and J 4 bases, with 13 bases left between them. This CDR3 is CASSYHETVYNEQFF. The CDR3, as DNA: TGTGCCAGCAGTTATCACGAGACAGTTTACAATGAGCAGTTCTTC.